Each of the 16 T cell receptor beta chains below was sequenced from the same sample in a study of blood T cell repertoires in COVID-19. The data were produced by immunoSEQ multiplex PCR, yet TCRdb's version contains in-frame clones alone and is incomplete. The sample includes fewer than 700,000 clones, roughly 91% of them seen just once. The sample comprised peripheral blood. The receptors shown here come from a woman in her forties or fifties with COVID-19, enrolled during active disease.

The chain recombines TRBV27 with TRBJ1-4, with 9 bases fitting TRBD1. The V segment lost 5 bases and the J segment 10 bases; nucleotides outside the gene matches: 8. Per germline, CDR1 MNHEY and CDR2 SMNVEV (reference sequence). This CDR3 region has 14 residues. The CDR3 protein is CASSEVTGGGKLFF. The CDR3 coding sequence is TGTGCCAGCAGTGAGGTGACAGGGGGTGGAAAACTGTTTTTT.

The chain combines TRBV9 with TRBJ2-1; 8 nucleotides agree with TRBD2. The CDR3 is 15 residues long. V dropped 0 bases and J dropped 3; count of bases not matched to a gene: 2. In germline, CDR1 is SGDLS, CDR2 YYNGEE. Here the CDR3 reads CASSVGSGGYNEQFF. The CDR3 DNA follows: TGTGCCAGCAGCGTAGGCAGCGGGGGCTACAATGAGCAGTTCTTC. Looking up the rest from reference TRBV9 and TRBJ2-1 gives the full variable domain: DSGVTQTPKHLITATGQRVTLRCSPRSGDLSVYWYQQSLDQGLQFLIQYYNGEERAKGNILERFSAQQFPDLHSELNLSSLELGDSALYFCASSVGSGGYNEQFFGPGTRLTVL.

The gene calls are TRBV19 and TRBJ2-7, with D tentatively TRBD1 (6 bases). Per the germline V gene, CDR1 is LNHDA and CDR2 is SQIVND (reference sequence). Trimming left V 5 bases short and J 5 bases short, with 13 bases between. There are 13 residues in the CDR3. As DNA, the CDR3 is TGTGCCAGTAGTCCGGTGACAGGAAACGAGCAGTACTTC. Amino acid sequence: CASSPVTGNEQYF.

The chain joins TRBV20-1 to TRBJ2-1; 8 nucleotides agree with TRBD2. The CDR3 runs 14 residues. The J segment lost 3 bases and the V segment lost 3 bases, leaving 4 bases of the junction unmatched. CDR1 DFQATT and CDR2 SNEGSKA come from the germline V gene (reference sequence). The chain's CDR3 is CSASNLAGYNEQFF. The CDR3 DNA sequence: TGCAGTGCTAGTAATCTAGCGGGCTACAATGAGCAGTTCTTC.

V is TRBV5-1 and J is TRBJ1-1, with TRBD1 as a possible D gene (6 bases). V lost 2 bases, J lost 6 bases, and 14 bases lay in between. Germline V lookup: CDR1 SGHRS, CDR2 YFSETQ. The CDR3 sequence is 14 residues long. The CDR3 DNA is TGCGCCAGCAGCTTTTTTTTACAGGGATCTGAAGCTTTCTTT. It specifies CASSFFLQGSEAFF. Using reference TRBV5-1 and TRBJ1-1 for the parts outside the CDR3, the full variable domain is KAGVTQTPRYLIKTRGQQVTLSCSPISGHRSVSWYQQTPGQGLQFLFEYFSETQRNKGNFPGRFSGRQFSNSRSEMNVSTLELGDSALYLCASSFFLQGSEAFFGQGTRLTVV.

V gene TRBV7-9 combines with J gene TRBJ2-2; D perhaps matches TRBD1 (6 bases). Trimming shortened V by 5 bases and J by 0 bases, and 13 bases separated the two germline ends. Germline V lookup: CDR1 SEHNR, CDR2 FQNEAQ (reference sequence). CDR3 length equals 16 residues. The CDR3 loop reads CASSPKTGSNTGELFF. The CDR3 region has the DNA TGTGCCAGCAGCCCCAAGACAGGTTCGAACACCGGGGAGCTGTTTTTT.

The V call is TRBV18, the J call TRBJ2-1; 8 nucleotides agree with TRBD2. The germline CDR1 and CDR2 sequences are KGHSH and LQKENI. Trimming cost V 6 bases and J 1 base; bases outside gene matches: 14. The CDR3 runs to 18 residues. The CDR3 protein is CASSPRRRAGGSYNEQFF. Here the CDR3 DNA reads TGTGCCAGCTCCCCCCGAAGGAGGGCGGGAGGTTCCTACAATGAGCAGTTCTTC. The full variable domain, rest sourced from reference TRBV18 and TRBJ2-1, is NAGVMQNPRHLVRRRGQEARLRCSPMKGHSHVYWYRQLPEEGLKFMVYLQKENIIDESGMPKERFSAEFPKEGPSILRIQQVVRGDSAAYFCASSPRRRAGGSYNEQFFGPGTRLTVL.

V gene TRBV6-6 combines with J gene TRBJ1-3; possible D gene TRBD1, 5 bases. Germline CDR1 reads MNHNY; CDR2 reads SVGAGI (reference sequence). CDR3 length: 17 amino acids. V dropped 6 bases and J dropped 0 bases, with 18 bases sitting between them. CDR3 region: CASSRGITGNSGNTIYF. The CDR3 region has the DNA TGTGCCAGCAGCCGAGGAATTACAGGCAACTCTGGAAACACCATATATTTT.

V and J are TRBV6-1 and TRBJ1-2, with no clear D. This CDR3 region has 14 residues. CDR1 MNHNS and CDR2 SASEGT come from the germline V gene. Trimming removed 2 bases at V and 3 bases at J, with 10 bases between. The CDR3 loop reads CASSESVSYYGYTF. In DNA form, the CDR3 reads TGTGCCAGCAGTGAAAGCGTCAGCTACTATGGCTACACCTTC.

CDR3 bases: TGTGCCAGCAGCCTCAGAACCAATGAGCAGTTCTTC. Translating gives CASSLRTNEQFF. V usage is TRBV7-3 and J usage is TRBJ2-1, with unresolved D. The CDR3 covers 12 residues. Germline CDR1 is SGHTA and CDR2 is FQGTGA. V shed 5 bases and J shed 6 bases, with 8 bases lying between them.

The rearrangement uses TRBV27 and TRBJ2-1, with 13 bases matching TRBD2. V lost 8 bases to trimming and J lost 8 bases; unmatched junction nucleotides: 9. Germline V gives CDR1 MNHEY, CDR2 SMNVEV (reference sequence). The CDR3 sequence is 15 residues long. CDR3: CASQTSGGIGYEQFF. The DNA for the CDR3 is TGTGCCAGCCAGACTAGCGGGGGGATTGGTTATGAGCAGTTCTTC.

This chain uses TRBV2 with TRBJ2-6; 10 bases align to TRBD1. The CDR3 is 16 residues long. Germline values: CDR1 SNHLY, CDR2 FYNNEI. Trimming at V came to 4 bases and at J to 2 bases, leaving 2 bases not matched to a gene. DNA of the CDR3: TGTGCCAGCAGTGGGGACAGGGGAGCTGGGGCCAACGTCCTGACTTTC. It specifies CASSGDRGAGANVLTF.

The rearrangement links TRBV1 to TRBJ2-2; the table's D call of TRBD2 was not tested on the DNA. TRBV1 is a known pseudogene. The CDR3 extends over 15 amino acids. The CDR3 here is CTSSRTGGVTGELFF. The CDR3 DNA reads TGCACCAGCAGCCGAACGGGGGGCGTCACCGGGGAGCTGTTTTTT.

V gene TRBV19 combines with J gene TRBJ1-1; 7 bases are shared with TRBD1. CDR1 and CDR2 from the germline V gene are LNHDA and SQIVND (reference sequence). This CDR3 region has 13 residues. V shed 5 bases, J shed 4 bases, and the junction held 4 bases outside the gene matches. The CDR3 reads CASSSHRGTEAFF. CDR3 nucleotide sequence: TGTGCCAGTAGTTCTCACAGGGGCACTGAAGCTTTCTTT.

This clone was seen a few times. The rearrangement joins TRBV24-1 to TRBJ1-1, with D tentatively TRBD1 (5 bases). This CDR3 spans 12 amino acids. Germline values: CDR1 KGHDR, CDR2 SFDVKD. The V end lost 12 bases, the J end lost 8 bases, and 18 bases lay between the germline ends. CDR3 residues: CAPVQVRPEAFF. Written as DNA, the CDR3 is TGTGCCCCTGTACAGGTTAGGCCCGAAGCTTTCTTT.

The chain joins TRBV11-2 to TRBJ1-4; 7 bases agree with TRBD1. The V gene end was trimmed by 4 bases and the J gene end by 4 bases; junction bases not matched to a gene: 3. The V gene's germline CDR1 is SGHAT and CDR2 FQNNGV. The CDR3 covers 14 residues. The CDR3 reads CASSSRGINEKLFF. The CDR3 DNA is TGTGCCAGCAGCTCCAGGGGGATTAATGAAAAACTGTTTTTT.